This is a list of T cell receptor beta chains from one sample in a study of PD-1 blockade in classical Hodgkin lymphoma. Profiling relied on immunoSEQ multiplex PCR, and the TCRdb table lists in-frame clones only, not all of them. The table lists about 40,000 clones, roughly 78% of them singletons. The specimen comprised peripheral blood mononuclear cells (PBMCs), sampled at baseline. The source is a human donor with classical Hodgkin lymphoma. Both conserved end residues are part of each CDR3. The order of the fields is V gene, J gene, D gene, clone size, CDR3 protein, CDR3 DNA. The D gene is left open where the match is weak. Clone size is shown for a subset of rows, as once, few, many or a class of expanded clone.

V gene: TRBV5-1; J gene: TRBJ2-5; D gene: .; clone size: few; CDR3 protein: CASSLAGETQYF; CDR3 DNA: TGCGCCAGCAGCTTGGCTGGCGAGACCCAGTACTTC
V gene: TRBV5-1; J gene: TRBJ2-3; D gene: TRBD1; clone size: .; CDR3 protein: CASSPRTGDVADTQYF; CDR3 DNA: TGCGCCAGCAGCCCACGGACAGGGGATGTAGCAGATACGCAGTATTTT
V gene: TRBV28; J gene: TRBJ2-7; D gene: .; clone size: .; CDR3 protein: CASSLRTSQGGQYF; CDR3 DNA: TGTGCCAGCAGTTTACGGACCTCTCAGGGTGGGCAGTACTTC
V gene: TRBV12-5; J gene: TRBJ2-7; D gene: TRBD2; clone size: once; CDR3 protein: CASGDPVGGAPLEQYF; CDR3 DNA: TGTGCTAGTGGTGACCCGGTCGGGGGGGCTCCCCTCGAGCAGTACTTC
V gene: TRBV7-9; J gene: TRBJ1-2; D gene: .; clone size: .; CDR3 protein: CASSPRTFQHGYTF; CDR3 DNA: TGTGCCAGCAGCCCACGGACCTTTCAACATGGCTACACCTTC
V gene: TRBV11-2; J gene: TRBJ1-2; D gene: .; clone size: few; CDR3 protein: CASSFSINYGYTF; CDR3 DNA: TGTGCCAGCAGCTTCTCAATAAACTATGGCTACACCTTC
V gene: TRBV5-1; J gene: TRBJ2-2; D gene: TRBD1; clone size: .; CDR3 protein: CASSPLAGQGAPGELFF; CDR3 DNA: TGCGCCAGCAGCCCACTGGCAGGACAGGGTGCCCCCGGGGAGCTGTTTTTT
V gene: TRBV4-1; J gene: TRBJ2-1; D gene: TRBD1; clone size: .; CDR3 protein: CASSPLGGTGGNEQFF; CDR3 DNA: TGCGCCAGCAGCCCTTTAGGTGGGACAGGGGGCAATGAGCAGTTCTTC
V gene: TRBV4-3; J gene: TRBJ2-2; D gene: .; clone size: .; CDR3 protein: CASSQGTPAGELFF; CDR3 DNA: TGCGCCAGCAGCCAAGGGACACCGGCCGGGGAGCTGTTTTTT
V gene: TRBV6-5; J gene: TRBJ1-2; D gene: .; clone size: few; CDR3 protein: CAIGRRTDGYTF; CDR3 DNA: TGTGCCATTGGACGGAGGACGGATGGCTACACCTTC
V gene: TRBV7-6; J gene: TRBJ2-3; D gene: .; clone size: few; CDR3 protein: CASSLDGTDTQYF; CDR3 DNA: TGTGCCAGCAGCTTAGATGGAACAGATACGCAGTATTTT
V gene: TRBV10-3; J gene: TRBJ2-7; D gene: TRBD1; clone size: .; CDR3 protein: CAISESTGGASYEQYF; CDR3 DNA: TGTGCCATCAGTGAGTCGACAGGGGGCGCCTCCTACGAGCAGTACTTC
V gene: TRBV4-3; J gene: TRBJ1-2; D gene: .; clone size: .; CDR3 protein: CASSLQGFSLEGYTF; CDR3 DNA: TGCGCCAGCAGCCTACAGGGTTTCTCCCTGGAGGGCTACACCTTC
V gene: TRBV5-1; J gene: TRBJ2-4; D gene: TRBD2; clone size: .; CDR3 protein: CASSLGLAGGSMKAKNIQYF; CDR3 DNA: TGCGCCAGCAGCTTGGGACTAGCGGGGGGTTCTATGAAGGCCAAAAACATTCAGTACTTC
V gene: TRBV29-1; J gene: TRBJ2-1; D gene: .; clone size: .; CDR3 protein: CSADSHNEQFF; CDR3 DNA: TGCAGCGCGGACAGCCACAATGAGCAGTTCTTC
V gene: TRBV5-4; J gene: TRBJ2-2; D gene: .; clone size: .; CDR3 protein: CASSLGIGNTGELFF; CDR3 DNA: TGTGCCAGCAGCTTGGGAATTGGTAACACCGGGGAGCTGTTTTTT
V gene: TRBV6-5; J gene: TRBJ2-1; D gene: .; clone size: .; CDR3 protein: CASEGGLGSYNEQFF; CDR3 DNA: TGTGCCAGCGAGGGGGGGCTGGGCTCCTACAATGAGCAGTTCTTC
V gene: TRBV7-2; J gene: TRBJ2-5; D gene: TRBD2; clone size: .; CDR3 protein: CASSLPSGGGETQYF; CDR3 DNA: TGTGCCAGCAGCTTACCTAGCGGGGGAGGAGAGACCCAGTACTTC
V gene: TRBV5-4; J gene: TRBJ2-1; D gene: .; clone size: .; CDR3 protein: CASSLESGGEQFF; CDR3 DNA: TGTGCCAGCAGCTTGGAGTCTGGGGGTGAGCAGTTCTTC
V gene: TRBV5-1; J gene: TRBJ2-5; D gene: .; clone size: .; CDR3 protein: CASSVTVQETQYF; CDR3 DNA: TGCGCCAGCAGCGTGACAGTCCAAGAGACCCAGTACTTC
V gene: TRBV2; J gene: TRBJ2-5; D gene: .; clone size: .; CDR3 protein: CASSERLGGGQETQYF; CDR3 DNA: TGTGCCAGCAGTGAACGACTAGGGGGGGGCCAAGAGACCCAGTACTTC
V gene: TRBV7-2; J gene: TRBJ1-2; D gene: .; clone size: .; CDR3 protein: CASSLAHSYGYTF; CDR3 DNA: TGTGCCAGCAGCTTAGCCCACAGCTATGGCTACACCTTC
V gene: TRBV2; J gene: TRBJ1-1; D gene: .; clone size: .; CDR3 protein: CASSEWEEGTEAFF; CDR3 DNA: TGTGCCAGCAGTGAGTGGGAGGAGGGCACTGAAGCTTTCTTT
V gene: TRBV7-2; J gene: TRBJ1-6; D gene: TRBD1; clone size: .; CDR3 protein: CASSLAGQGVSPLHF; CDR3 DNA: TGTGCCAGCAGCTTAGCCGGACAGGGGGTGTCACCCCTCCACTTT
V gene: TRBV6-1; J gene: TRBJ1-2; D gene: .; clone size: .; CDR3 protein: CASSEGQDYYGYTF; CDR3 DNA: TGTGCCAGCAGTGAAGGGCAGGATTACTATGGCTACACCTTC
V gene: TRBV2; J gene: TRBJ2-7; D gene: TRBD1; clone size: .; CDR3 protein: CASRGGTGALSEQYF; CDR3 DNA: TGTGCCAGCAGGGGGGGGACAGGGGCCTTGAGCGAGCAGTACTTC
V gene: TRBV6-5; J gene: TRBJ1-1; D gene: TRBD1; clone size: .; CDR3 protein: CASTRGPLGTEAFF; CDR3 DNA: TGTGCCAGCACCAGGGGGCCTCTGGGCACTGAAGCTTTCTTT
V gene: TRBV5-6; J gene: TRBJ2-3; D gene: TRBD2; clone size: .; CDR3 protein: CASSFASGGGTDTQYF; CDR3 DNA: TGTGCCAGCAGCTTCGCTAGCGGGGGGGGCACAGATACGCAGTATTTT
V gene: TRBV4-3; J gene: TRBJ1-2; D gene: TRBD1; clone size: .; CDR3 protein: CASSQVLTGSLYGYTF; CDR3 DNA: TGCGCCAGCAGCCAAGTTCTGACAGGGTCCCTTTATGGCTACACCTTC
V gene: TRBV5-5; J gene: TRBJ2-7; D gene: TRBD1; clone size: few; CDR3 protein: CASSFTGGEDEQYF; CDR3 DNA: TGTGCCAGCAGTTTCACAGGGGGCGAAGACGAGCAGTACTTC
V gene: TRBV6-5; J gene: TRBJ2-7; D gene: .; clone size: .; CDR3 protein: CASSYGGAYAYEQYF; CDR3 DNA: TGTGCCAGCAGTTACGGTGGGGCCTACGCTTACGAGCAGTACTTC
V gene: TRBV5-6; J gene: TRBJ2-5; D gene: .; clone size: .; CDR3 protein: CASSLGLPQETQYF; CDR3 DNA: TGTGCCAGCAGCCTAGGACTACCACAAGAGACCCAGTACTTC
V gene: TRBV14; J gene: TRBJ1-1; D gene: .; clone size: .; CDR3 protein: CASSPRPRAENTEAFF; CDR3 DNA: TGTGCTAGCAGCCCCCGCCCGAGGGCAGAGAACACTGAAGCTTTCTTT
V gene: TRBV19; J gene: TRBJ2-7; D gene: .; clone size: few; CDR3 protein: CASSIGVPSYEQYF; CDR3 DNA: TGTGCCAGTAGTATAGGTGTTCCCTCCTACGAGCAGTACTTC
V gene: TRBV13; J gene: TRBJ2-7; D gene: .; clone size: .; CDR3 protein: CASSRGRIVYEQYF; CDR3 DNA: TGTGCCAGCAGCCGGGGGCGGATAGTCTACGAGCAGTACTTC
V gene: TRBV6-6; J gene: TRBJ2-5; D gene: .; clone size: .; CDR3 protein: CASSYRGPETQYF; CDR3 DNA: TGTGCCAGCAGTTACCGGGGGCCGGAGACCCAGTACTTC
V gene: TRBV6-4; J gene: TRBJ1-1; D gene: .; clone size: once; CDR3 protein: CASRVGVNTEAFF; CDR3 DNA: TGTGCCAGCAGGGTAGGGGTGAACACTGAAGCTTTCTTT
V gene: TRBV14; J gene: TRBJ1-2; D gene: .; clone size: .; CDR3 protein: CASSQGAGSTF; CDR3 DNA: TGTGCCAGCAGCCAAGGGGCAGGTTCCACCTTC
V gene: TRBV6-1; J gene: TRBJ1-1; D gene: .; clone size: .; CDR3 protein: CASSWGSTEAFF; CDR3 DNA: TGTGCCAGCAGTTGGGGTTCCACTGAAGCTTTCTTT
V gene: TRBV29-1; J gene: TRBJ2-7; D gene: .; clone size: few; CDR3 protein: CSVGWSDTSYEQYF; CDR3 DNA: TGCAGCGTTGGGTGGAGCGACACCTCCTACGAGCAGTACTTC